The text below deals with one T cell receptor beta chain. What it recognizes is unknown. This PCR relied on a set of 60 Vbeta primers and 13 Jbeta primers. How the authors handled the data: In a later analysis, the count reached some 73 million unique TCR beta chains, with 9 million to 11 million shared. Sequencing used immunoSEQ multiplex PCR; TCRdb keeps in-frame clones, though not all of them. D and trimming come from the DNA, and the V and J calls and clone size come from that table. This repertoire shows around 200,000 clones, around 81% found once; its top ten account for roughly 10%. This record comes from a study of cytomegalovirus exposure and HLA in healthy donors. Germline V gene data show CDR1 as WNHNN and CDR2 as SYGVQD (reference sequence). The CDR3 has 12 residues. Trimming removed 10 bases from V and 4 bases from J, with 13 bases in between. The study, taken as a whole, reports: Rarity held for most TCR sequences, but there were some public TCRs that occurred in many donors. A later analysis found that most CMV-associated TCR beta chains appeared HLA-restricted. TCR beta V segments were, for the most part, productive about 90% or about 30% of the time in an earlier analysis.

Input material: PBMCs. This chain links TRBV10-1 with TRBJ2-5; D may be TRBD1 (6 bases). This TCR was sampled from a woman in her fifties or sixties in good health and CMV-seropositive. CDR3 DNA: TGCGCCACCTCACAGGGTAGAGAGACCCAGTACTTC. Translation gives CATSQGRETQYF.